The 12 T cell receptor beta chains below all came from one sample that was sequenced in a study of human T cells and chemical hapten exposure. TCRdb reanalysed the RACE reads using MiXCR and keeps one entry per CDR3 protein. This sample has about 31,000 distinct CDR3 sequences; less than 8% occur once, and the top ten carry under 10%. Time point: healthy volunteer bleed at 2 weeks. Total RNA extraction was carried out from unfractionated whole blood. The source material was whole blood. These receptors came from a human donor in good health. Some clones in this sample may be carry-over from other donors' samples.

This clonotype turned up a few times. In DNA, the CDR3 is TGTGCCAGCAGCGCCGGCCCTAACTATGGCTACACCTTC. As protein: CASSAGPNYGYTF. This rearrangement joins TRBV7-2 to TRBJ1-2, with D unresolved. The ends were cut back, 5 bases at V and 0 bases at J, with 7 bases in the middle. The CDR3 spans 13 residues. Germline V CDR1 and CDR2: SGHTA, FQGNSA.

This clonotype was counted at least ten times. The DNA of the CDR3 is TGTGCCTGGAACCCGTCCCCGGCGGATGAGCAGTTCTTC. It encodes CAWNPSPADEQFF. The chain links TRBV30 to TRBJ2-1, with D unclear. This CDR3 comprises 13 residues. The ends were cut back, 4 bases at V and 8 bases at J, with 15 bases in the middle. The germline V gene has CDR1 GTSNPN and CDR2 SVGIG (reference sequence).

The chain combines TRBV12-3 or TRBV12-4 with TRBJ2-7; a weak D match, TRBD2 (5 bases). The germline V and J ends were trimmed by 6 bases and 6 bases, with 36 bases remaining between them. This CDR3 is built from 20 residues. In DNA form, the CDR3 reads TGTGCCAGCAGCCCCCGGCGGTCCCCCTATAGCCTACTAGTGGCTATCGAGCAGTACTTC. Protein sequence: CASSPRRSPYSLLVAIEQYF.

The V gene is TRBV24-1, the J gene TRBJ2-3, with 13 bases identical to TRBD2. This CDR3 is built from 16 residues. Unmatched junction bases numbered 5, after V lost 4 bases and J lost 5 bases. Germline assignment: CDR1 KGHDR and CDR2 SFDVKD. The DNA of the CDR3 is TGTGCCACCAGTGACCCTGGGACTAGCGGGGAAGATACGCAGTATTTT. Protein product: CATSDPGTSGEDTQYF.

This clonotype was detected only a few times. The chain couples TRBV30 to TRBJ1-1; maybe TRBD1 (5 bases). Germline CDR1 reads GTSNPN; CDR2 reads SVGIG (reference sequence). Trimming removed 4 bases at V and 0 bases at J, with 21 bases between. This CDR3 spans 17 amino acids. The CDR3 sequence: CAWTRRLQGTVNTEAFF. Here the CDR3 DNA reads TGTGCCTGGACTCGTCGCCTTCAGGGTACTGTGAACACTGAAGCTTTCTTT.

This clonotype has a count of ten or more. The chain combines TRBV28 with TRBJ1-1; the D is unclear. From germline, CDR1 is MDHEN and CDR2 SYDVKM. V lost 6 bases and J 1 base, leaving 12 bases between the germline ends. This CDR3 contains 14 residues. CDR3 bases: TGTGCCAGCAGCACTTTTTACAGGAACACTGAAGCTTTCTTT. Translation gives CASSTFYRNTEAFF.

This clonotype was observed many times. The chain combines TRBV6-5 with TRBJ2-7; 9 nucleotides line up with TRBD1. The germline CDR1 and CDR2 sequences are MNHEY and SVGAGI. This CDR3 has 16 residues. The trim removed 2 bases at V and 2 bases at J, leaving 7 bases unmatched. CDR3 loop: CASSYRPGQGPYEQYF. The CDR3 DNA reads as TGTGCCAGCAGTTACCGACCGGGACAGGGTCCCTACGAGCAGTACTTC.

This clonotype came up a few times. Given a much more abundant clone one base away, this may be a read error. V and J are TRBV6-1 and TRBJ1-2; D not resolved. The CDR3 has 13 residues. Germline CDR1 is MNHNS and CDR2 is SASEGT. The CDR3 coding sequence is TGTGCCAGCAGTGAAAGGATATTGGGAATCCCCGCCTTC. Amino acids: CASSERILGIPAF.

By sample fraction, this clonotype is medium-sized (0.01 to 0.1%). J is TRBJ1-5 and V is TRBV28; D remains ambiguous. The ends were cut back, 2 bases at V and 6 bases at J, with 5 bases in the middle. The CDR3 consists of 12 residues. From germline, CDR1 is MDHEN and CDR2 SYDVKM. The CDR3 loop reads CASSLAGQPQHF. DNA of the CDR3: TGTGCCAGCAGTTTAGCGGGTCAGCCCCAGCATTTT.

The chain combines TRBV10-3 with TRBJ2-5; D is unresolved. The CDR3 covers 13 residues. Trimming pared 6 bases from V and 5 bases from J, leaving 13 bases between. The V gene's germline CDR1 is ENHRY and CDR2 SYGVKD. This CDR3 reads CAISPDNGETQYF. In DNA, the CDR3 is TGTGCCATCAGCCCTGACAACGGCGAGACCCAGTACTTC.

This clonotype was found many times. V is TRBV5-5 and J is TRBJ2-1; TRBD1 aligns across 7 bases. CDR3 length equals 15 residues. Germline V gives CDR1 SGHKS, CDR2 YYEKEE (reference sequence). V gave up 2 bases and J gave up 4 bases; unmatched junction bases: 6. CDR3 DNA: TGTGCCAGCAGCTTAGGGACAGACCTTTACAATGAGCAGTTCTTC. Translation: CASSLGTDLYNEQFF.

This clonotype was counted at least ten times. The J gene is TRBJ2-5, the V gene TRBV7-9, with D perhaps being TRBD1 or TRBD2 (5 bases each). Germline V gives CDR1 SEHNR, CDR2 FQNEAQ (reference sequence). The germline V and J ends were trimmed by 0 bases and 5 bases, with 13 bases remaining between them. The CDR3 sequence is 15 residues long. The CDR3 region is CASSLARLEGETQYF. CDR3 DNA sequence: TGTGCCAGCAGCTTAGCGCGACTCGAGGGGGAGACCCAGTACTTC. The complete variable domain, with remaining parts taken from reference TRBV7-9 and TRBJ2-5, reads DTGVSQNPRHKITKRGQNVTFRCDPISEHNRLYWYRQTLGQGPEFLTYFQNEAQLEKSRLLSDRFSAERPKGSFSTLEIQRTEQGDSAMYLCASSLARLEGETQYFGPGTRLLVL.